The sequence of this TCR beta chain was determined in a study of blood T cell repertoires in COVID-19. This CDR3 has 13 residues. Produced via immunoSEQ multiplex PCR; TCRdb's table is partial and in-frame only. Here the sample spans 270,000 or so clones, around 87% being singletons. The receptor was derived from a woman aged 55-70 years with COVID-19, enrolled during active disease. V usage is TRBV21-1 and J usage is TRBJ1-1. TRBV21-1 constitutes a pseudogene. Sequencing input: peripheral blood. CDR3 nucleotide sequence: TGTGCCAGCAGCAAAGCCCTCCCCACTGAAGCTTTCTTT. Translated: CASSKALPTEAFF.